The 8 T cell receptor beta chains below all came from one sample that was sequenced in a study of CXCR3-negative and CXCR3-positive naive CD8 T cells. UMI-labeled 5' RACE TRB cDNA libraries were prepared from the cells. One entry per CDR3 protein, without DNA, is what TCRdb gives after re-calling the 5' RACE reads. Its table lists over 100,000 distinct CDR3 sequences. The sample consisted of naive CXCR3- CD8+ T cells from blood. Described subset: CD45RO-CCR7+CD27+CD95- naive CD8+ T cells lacking CXCR3 (TNR3-). The receptor set was obtained from a human donor in good health. Some clones in this sample may be carry-over from other donors' samples.

V usage is TRBV7-6 and J usage is TRBJ2-7; TCRdb's D call of TRBD2 is untestable without DNA. Per the germline V gene, CDR1 is SGHVS and CDR2 is FNYEAQ. The CDR3 is 14 residues long. CDR3 sequence: CASSVTSGGYEQYF.

The rearrangement joins TRBV6-5 to TRBJ2-5. The CDR3 sequence is 15 residues long. From germline, CDR1 is MNHEY and CDR2 SVGAGI. CDR3 residues: CASSYSNLGGETQYF.

This chain uses TRBV4-1 with TRBJ2-3; lacking DNA, the TRBD2 call made by TCRdb goes unchecked. CDR1 and CDR2 (germline): MGHRA, YSYEKL. The length of the CDR3 is 18 residues. CDR3 sequence: CASSPNPGLARFTDTQYF.

This rearrangement joins TRBV11-2 to TRBJ1-1. In germline, CDR1 is SGHAT, CDR2 FQNNGV. There are 14 residues in the CDR3. CDR3 protein: CASSDRRVNTEAFF. Full variable domain (missing parts from reference TRBV11-2 and TRBJ1-1): EAGVAQSPRYKIIEKRQSVAFWCNPISGHATLYWYQQILGQGPKLLIQFQNNGVVDDSQLPKDRFSAERLKGVDSTLKIQPAKLEDSAVYLCASSDRRVNTEAFFGQGTRLTVV.

The chain combines TRBV13 with TRBJ2-5; TCRdb's D gene call, TRBD2, goes unchecked for lack of DNA. From germline, CDR1 is PRHDT and CDR2 FYEKMQ (reference sequence). The CDR3 has 17 amino acids. CDR3 residues: CASSLGPGTPEGQTQYF. The complete variable domain, with remaining parts taken from reference TRBV13 and TRBJ2-5, reads AAGVIQSPRHLIKEKRETATLKCYPIPRHDTVYWYQQGPGQDPQFLISFYEKMQSDKGSIPDRFSAQQFSDYHSELNMSSLELGDSALYFCASSLGPGTPEGQTQYFGPGTRLLVL.

The chain links TRBV7-3 to TRBJ2-1; TCRdb's D call, TRBD1, is unchecked because there is no DNA. The CDR3 consists of 13 residues. Germline values: CDR1 SGHTA, CDR2 FQGTGA. The CDR3 spells CASSLDRLNEQFF.

The genes are TRBV14 and TRBJ2-2; TCRdb outputs TRBD1, but without DNA this stays unchecked. Germline CDR1 is SGHDN and CDR2 is FVKESK. There are 16 residues in the CDR3. CDR3 in amino acids: CASSPGTSRGSGELFF.

V gene TRBV5-1 combines with J gene TRBJ2-7; the TCRdb call, TRBD1, lacks DNA for checking. The CDR3 loop spans 14 amino acids. Per germline, CDR1 SGHRS and CDR2 YFSETQ. The CDR3 is CASSLQGFQYEQYF.